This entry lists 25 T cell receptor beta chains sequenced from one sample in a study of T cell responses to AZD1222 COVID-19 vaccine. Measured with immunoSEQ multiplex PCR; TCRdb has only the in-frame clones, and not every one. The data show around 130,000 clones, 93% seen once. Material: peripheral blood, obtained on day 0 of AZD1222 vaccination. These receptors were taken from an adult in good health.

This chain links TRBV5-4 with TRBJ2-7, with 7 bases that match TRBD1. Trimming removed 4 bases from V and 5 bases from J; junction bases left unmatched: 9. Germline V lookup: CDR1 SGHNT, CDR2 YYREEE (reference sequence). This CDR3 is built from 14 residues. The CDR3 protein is CASSPPGQFDEQYF. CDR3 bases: TGTGCCAGCAGCCCTCCGGGACAGTTCGACGAGCAGTACTTC.

Here the CDR3 reads CASSIDAGTGSYNSPLHF. CDR3 DNA: TGTGCCAGTAGTATAGATGCCGGAACGGGGTCCTATAATTCACCCCTCCACTTT. This chain links TRBV19 with TRBJ1-6; unclear D gene. Germline V gives CDR1 LNHDA, CDR2 SQIVND (reference sequence). V dropped 0 bases and J dropped 1 base, with 13 bases sitting between them. The CDR3 has 18 residues.

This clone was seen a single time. The CDR3 reads CASSLEIGGRPSNQPQHF. For the CDR3, the DNA is TGTGCCAGCAGCTTAGAGATAGGGGGCAGACCCTCCAATCAGCCCCAGCATTTT. This chain uses TRBV7-2 with TRBJ1-5; 7 positions agree with TRBD1. This CDR3 has 18 residues. Trimming at V came to 1 base and at J to 3 bases, leaving 12 bases not matched to a gene. Germline assignment: CDR1 SGHTA and CDR2 FQGNSA.

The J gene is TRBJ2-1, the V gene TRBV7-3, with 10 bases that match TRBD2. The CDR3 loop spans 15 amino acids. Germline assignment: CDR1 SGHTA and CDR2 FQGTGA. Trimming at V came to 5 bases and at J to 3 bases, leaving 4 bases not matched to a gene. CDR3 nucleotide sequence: TGTGCCAGCAGCCTGGGACTAGCGAACTACAATGAGCAGTTCTTC. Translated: CASSLGLANYNEQFF.

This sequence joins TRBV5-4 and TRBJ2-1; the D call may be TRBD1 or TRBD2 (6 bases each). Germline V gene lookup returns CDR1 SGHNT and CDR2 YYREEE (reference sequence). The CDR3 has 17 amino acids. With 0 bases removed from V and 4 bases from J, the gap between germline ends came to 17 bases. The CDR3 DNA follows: TGTGCCAGCAGCTTGGGGGCGGAGGGAACAGGGTACAATGAGCAGTTCTTC. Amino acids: CASSLGAEGTGYNEQFF.

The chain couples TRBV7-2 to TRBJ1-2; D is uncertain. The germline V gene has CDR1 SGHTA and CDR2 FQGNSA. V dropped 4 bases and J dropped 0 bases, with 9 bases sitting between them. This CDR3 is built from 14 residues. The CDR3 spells CASSSYVANYGYTF. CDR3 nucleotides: TGTGCCAGCAGCTCCTATGTCGCTAACTATGGCTACACCTTC.

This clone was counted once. The CDR3 nucleotides are TGTGCCAGCAGCTTACAGGGGGCATCCTACGAGCAGTACTTC. Protein product: CASSLQGASYEQYF. The chain combines TRBV6-5 with TRBJ2-7; 9 bases line up with TRBD1. The germline gives CDR1 MNHEY, CDR2 SVGAGI. Losses at the gene ends were 6 bases for V and 1 base for J; bases not matched to a gene: 4. The CDR3 length is 14 residues.

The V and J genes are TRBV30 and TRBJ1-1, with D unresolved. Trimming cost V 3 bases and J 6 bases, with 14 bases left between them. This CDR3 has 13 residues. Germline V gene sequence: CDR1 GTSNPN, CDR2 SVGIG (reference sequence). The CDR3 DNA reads TGTGCCTGGAGCGCCCTGAACGGGGCTGAAGCTTTCTTT. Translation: CAWSALNGAEAFF. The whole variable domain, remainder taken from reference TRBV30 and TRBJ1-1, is SQTIHQWPATLVQPVGSPLSLECTVEGTSNPNLYWYRQAAGRGLQLLFYSVGIGQISSEVPQNLSASRPQDRQFILSSKKLLLSDSGFYLCAWSALNGAEAFFGQGTRLTVV.

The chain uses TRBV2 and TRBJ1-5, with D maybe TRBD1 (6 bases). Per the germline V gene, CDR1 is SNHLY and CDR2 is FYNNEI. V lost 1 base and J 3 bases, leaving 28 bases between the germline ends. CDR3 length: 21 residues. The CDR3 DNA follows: TGTGCCAGCAGTGAAGGACGGTCAGGGGTCAACCCTCGTGGCCTCAATCAGCCCCAGCATTTT. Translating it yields CASSEGRSGVNPRGLNQPQHF.

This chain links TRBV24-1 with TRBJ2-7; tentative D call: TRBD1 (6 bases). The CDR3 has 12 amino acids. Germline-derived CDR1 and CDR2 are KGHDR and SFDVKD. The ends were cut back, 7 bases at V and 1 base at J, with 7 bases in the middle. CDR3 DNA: TGTGCCACCAGACAGGGTTCCTACGAGCAGTACTTC. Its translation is CATRQGSYEQYF.

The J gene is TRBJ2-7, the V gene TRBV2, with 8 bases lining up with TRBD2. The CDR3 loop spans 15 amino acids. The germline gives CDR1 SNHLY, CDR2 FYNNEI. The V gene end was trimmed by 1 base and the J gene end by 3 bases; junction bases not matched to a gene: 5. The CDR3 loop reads CASSEGSGEIYEQYF. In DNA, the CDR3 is TGTGCCAGCAGTGAAGGTAGCGGGGAAATCTACGAGCAGTACTTC.

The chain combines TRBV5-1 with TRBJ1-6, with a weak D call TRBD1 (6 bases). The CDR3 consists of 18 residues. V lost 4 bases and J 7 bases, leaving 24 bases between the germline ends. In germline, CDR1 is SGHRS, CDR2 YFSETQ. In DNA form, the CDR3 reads TGCGCCAGCAGCCTGTCGTGGACAGATGGTAACTTAAATTCACCCCTCCACTTT. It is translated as CASSLSWTDGNLNSPLHF.

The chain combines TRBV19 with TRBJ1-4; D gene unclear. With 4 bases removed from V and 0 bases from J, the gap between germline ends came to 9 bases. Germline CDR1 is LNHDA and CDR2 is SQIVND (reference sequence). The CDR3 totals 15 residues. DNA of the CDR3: TGTGCCAGTAGTAGGACTGCCACAACTAATGAAAAACTGTTTTTT. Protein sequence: CASSRTATTNEKLFF.

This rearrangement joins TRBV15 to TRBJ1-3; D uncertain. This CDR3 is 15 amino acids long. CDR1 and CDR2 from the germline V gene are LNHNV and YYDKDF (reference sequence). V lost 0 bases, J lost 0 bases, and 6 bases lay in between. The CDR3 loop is CATSRDTLSGNTIYF. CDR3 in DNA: TGTGCCACCAGCAGAGACACACTCTCTGGAAACACCATATATTTT. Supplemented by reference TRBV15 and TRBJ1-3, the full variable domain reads DAMVIQNPRYQVTQFGKPVTLSCSQTLNHNVMYWYQQKSSQAPKLLFHYYDKDFNNEADTPDNFQSRRPNTSFCFLDIRSPGLGDTAMYLCATSRDTLSGNTIYFGEGSWLTVV.

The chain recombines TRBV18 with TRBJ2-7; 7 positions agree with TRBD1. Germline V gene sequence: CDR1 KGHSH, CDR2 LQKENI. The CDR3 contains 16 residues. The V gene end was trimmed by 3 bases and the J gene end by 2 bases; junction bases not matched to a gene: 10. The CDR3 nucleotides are TGTGCCAGCTCACCGGGGACAGCGGACGGAACCTACGAGCAGTACTTC. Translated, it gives CASSPGTADGTYEQYF.

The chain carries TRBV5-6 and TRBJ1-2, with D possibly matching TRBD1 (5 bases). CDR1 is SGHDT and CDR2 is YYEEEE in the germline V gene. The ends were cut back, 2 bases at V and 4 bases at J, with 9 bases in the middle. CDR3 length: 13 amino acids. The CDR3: CASSFSGSYGYTF. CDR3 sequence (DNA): TGTGCCAGCAGCTTCTCAGGGAGCTATGGCTACACCTTC.

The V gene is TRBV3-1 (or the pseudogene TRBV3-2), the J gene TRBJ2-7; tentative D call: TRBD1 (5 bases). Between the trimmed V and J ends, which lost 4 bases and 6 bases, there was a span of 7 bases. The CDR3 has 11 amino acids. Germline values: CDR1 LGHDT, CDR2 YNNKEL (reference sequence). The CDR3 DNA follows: TGTGCCAGCAGCCGGACATCCGAGCAGTACTTC. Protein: CASSRTSEQYF.

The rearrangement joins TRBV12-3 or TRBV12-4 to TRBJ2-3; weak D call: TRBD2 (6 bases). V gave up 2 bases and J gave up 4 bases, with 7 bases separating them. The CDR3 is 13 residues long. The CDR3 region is CASSLIAADTQYF. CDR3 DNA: TGTGCCAGCAGTTTAATAGCGGCAGATACGCAGTATTTT.

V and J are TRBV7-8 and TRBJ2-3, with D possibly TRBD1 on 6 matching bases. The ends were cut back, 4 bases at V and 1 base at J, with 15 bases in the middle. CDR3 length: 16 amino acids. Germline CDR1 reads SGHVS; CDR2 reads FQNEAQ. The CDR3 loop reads CASSSHHRVGTDTQYF. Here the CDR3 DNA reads TGTGCCAGCAGCTCGCACCACAGGGTGGGCACAGATACGCAGTATTTT. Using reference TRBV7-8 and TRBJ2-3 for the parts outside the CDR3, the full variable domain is GAGVSQSPRYKVAKRGQDVALRCDPISGHVSLFWYQQALGQGPEFLTYFQNEAQLDKSGLPSDRFFAERPEGSVSTLKIQRTQQEDSAVYLCASSSHHRVGTDTQYFGPGTRLTVL.

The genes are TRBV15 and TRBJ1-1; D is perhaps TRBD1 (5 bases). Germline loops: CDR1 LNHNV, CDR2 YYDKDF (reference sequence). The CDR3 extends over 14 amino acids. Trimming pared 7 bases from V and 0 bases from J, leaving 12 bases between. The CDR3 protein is CATTPGVVNTEAFF. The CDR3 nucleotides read TGTGCCACCACCCCGGGGGTAGTGAACACTGAAGCTTTCTTT.

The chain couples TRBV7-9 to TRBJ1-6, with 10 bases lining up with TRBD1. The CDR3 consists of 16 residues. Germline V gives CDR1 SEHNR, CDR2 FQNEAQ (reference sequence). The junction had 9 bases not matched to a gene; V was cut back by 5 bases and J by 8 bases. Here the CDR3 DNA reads TGTGCCAGCAGCCAAAGACAGGGGGCGAAGTATTCACCCCTCCACTTT. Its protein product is CASSQRQGAKYSPLHF. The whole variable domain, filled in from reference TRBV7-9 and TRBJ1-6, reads DTGVSQNPRHKITKRGQNVTFRCDPISEHNRLYWYRQTLGQGPEFLTYFQNEAQLEKSRLLSDRFSAERPKGSFSTLEIQRTEQGDSAMYLCASSQRQGAKYSPLHFGNGTRLTVT.

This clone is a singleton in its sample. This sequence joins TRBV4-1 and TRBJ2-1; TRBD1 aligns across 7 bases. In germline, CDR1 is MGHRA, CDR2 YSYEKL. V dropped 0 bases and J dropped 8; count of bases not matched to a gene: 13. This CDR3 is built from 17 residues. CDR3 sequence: CASSQERPLPRGHEQFF. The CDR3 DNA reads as TGCGCCAGCAGCCAAGAGAGGCCCCTCCCAAGGGGGCATGAGCAGTTCTTC.

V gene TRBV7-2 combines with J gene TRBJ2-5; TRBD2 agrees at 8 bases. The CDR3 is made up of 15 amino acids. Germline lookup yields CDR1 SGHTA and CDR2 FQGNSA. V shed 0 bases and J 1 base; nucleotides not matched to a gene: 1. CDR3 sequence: CASSLASGVQETQYF. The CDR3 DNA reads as TGTGCCAGCAGCTTAGCTAGCGGGGTCCAAGAGACCCAGTACTTC.

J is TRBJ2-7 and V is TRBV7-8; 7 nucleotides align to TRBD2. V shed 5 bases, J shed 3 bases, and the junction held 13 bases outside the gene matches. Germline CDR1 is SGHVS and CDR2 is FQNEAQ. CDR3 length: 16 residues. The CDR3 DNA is TGTGCCAGCAGCCGAGCTACCGGGGGGTACAACTACGAGCAGTACTTC. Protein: CASSRATGGYNYEQYF. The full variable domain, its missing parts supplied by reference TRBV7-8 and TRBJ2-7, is GAGVSQSPRYKVAKRGQDVALRCDPISGHVSLFWYQQALGQGPEFLTYFQNEAQLDKSGLPSDRFFAERPEGSVSTLKIQRTQQEDSAVYLCASSRATGGYNYEQYFGPGTRLTVT.

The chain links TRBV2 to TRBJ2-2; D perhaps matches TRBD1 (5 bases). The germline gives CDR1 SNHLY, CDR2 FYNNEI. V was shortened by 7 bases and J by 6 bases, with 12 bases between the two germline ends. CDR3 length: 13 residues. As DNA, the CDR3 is TGTGCCAGCACCCCCACAGGATCCGGGGAGCTGTTTTTT. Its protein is CASTPTGSGELFF. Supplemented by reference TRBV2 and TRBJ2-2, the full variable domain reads EPEVTQTPSHQVTQMGQEVILRCVPISNHLYFYWYRQILGQKVEFLVSFYNNEISEKSEIFDDQFSVERPDGSNFTLKIRSTKLEDSAMYFCASTPTGSGELFFGEGSRLTVL.